Presented here are 9 T cell receptor beta chains from one specimen sequenced in a study of blood T cell repertoires in COVID-19. Sequenced by immunoSEQ multiplex PCR; TCRdb stores in-frame clones only, minus some. The data contain approximately 210,000 clones, roughly 90% of them seen just once; the ten biggest clones take up 2.2%. The sequencing input was peripheral blood. Receptors were obtained from a young man who had recovered from COVID-19.

The count of this clone is one. Written as DNA, the CDR3 is TGTGCCAGCGGGAGGAGCCAGCCCCAGCATTTT. This codes for CASGRSQPQHF. V and J are TRBV6-5 and TRBJ1-5; D remains unclear. The ends were cut back, 8 bases at V and 7 bases at J, with 9 bases in the middle. The CDR3 extends over 11 amino acids. Germline-derived CDR1 and CDR2 are MNHEY and SVGAGI.

The chain recombines TRBV2 with TRBJ1-2, with D maybe TRBD1 (5 bases). Looked up from germline, CDR1 is SNHLY and CDR2 is FYNNEI. The CDR3 covers 11 residues. Trimming removed 8 bases from V and 2 bases from J, with 6 bases in between. Here the CDR3 DNA reads TGTGCCAGCGCAGGGAACTATGGCTACACCTTC. Its protein is CASAGNYGYTF. Full variable domain (rest looked up from reference TRBV2 and TRBJ1-2): EPEVTQTPSHQVTQMGQEVILRCVPISNHLYFYWYRQILGQKVEFLVSFYNNEISEKSEIFDDQFSVERPDGSNFTLKIRSTKLEDSAMYFCASAGNYGYTFGSGTRLTVV.

The chain links TRBV27 to TRBJ2-7; 9 bases map to TRBD1. The V and J ends lost 4 bases and 5 bases, in that order; junction bases with no gene match: 3. The germline CDR1 and CDR2 sequences are MNHEY and SMNVEV (reference sequence). The CDR3 is 13 amino acids. The CDR3 is CASSSWTGDEQYF. CDR3 nucleotides: TGTGCCAGCAGTTCTTGGACAGGGGACGAGCAGTACTTC.

This chain links TRBV20-1 with TRBJ2-5, with 9 bases identical to TRBD1. The CDR3 has 15 residues. Germline values: CDR1 DFQATT, CDR2 SNEGSKA (reference sequence). Trimming removed 3 bases from V and 4 bases from J; junction bases left unmatched: 9. For the CDR3, the DNA is TGCAGTGCTAGTCCCACAGGGGGCACCTTAGAGACCCAGTACTTC. Its protein product is CSASPTGGTLETQYF.

The chain uses TRBV16 and TRBJ1-2; D not certain. The germline CDR1 and CDR2 sequences are KGHSY and FQNENV. The CDR3 runs 13 residues. The V end was cut by 3 bases, the J end by 0 bases, with 5 bases between. The CDR3 DNA reads as TGTGCCAGCAGCCAGCCAGCTAACTATGGCTACACCTTC. Its protein product is CASSQPANYGYTF.

The rearrangement uses TRBV20-1 and TRBJ1-2; D uncertain. This CDR3 is built from 11 residues. Germline lookup yields CDR1 DFQATT and CDR2 SNEGSKA (reference sequence). DNA for the CDR3: TGCGGCACAAGAGGATCCTATGGCTACACCTTC. Its protein product is CGTRGSYGYTF.

The rearrangement joins TRBV30 to TRBJ1-4; 8 positions agree with TRBD1. This CDR3 comprises 15 residues. The V segment lost 2 bases and the J segment 7 bases; nucleotides outside the gene matches: 9. Germline V gene data show CDR1 as GTSNPN and CDR2 as SVGIG (reference sequence). The CDR3 protein is CAWSFYSGGGEKLFF. CDR3 sequence (DNA): TGTGCCTGGAGTTTTTATTCAGGGGGCGGTGAAAAACTGTTTTTT.

The chain combines TRBV27 with TRBJ1-1; TRBD1 might be the D (6 bases). Germline CDR1 and CDR2: MNHEY and SMNVEV (reference sequence). CDR3 length equals 14 residues. V dropped 2 bases and J dropped 9 bases, with 16 bases sitting between them. The CDR3 region is CASSLGETGSKAFF. Written as DNA, the CDR3 is TGTGCCAGCAGTTTAGGGGAGACAGGTTCAAAAGCTTTCTTT.

The genes are TRBV18 and TRBJ1-6; 7 nucleotides align to TRBD1. The CDR3 is made up of 14 amino acids. J gave up 8 bases and V 3 bases, and 4 bases lay outside the gene matches. The germline V gene has CDR1 KGHSH and CDR2 LQKENI. CDR3 DNA: TGTGCCAGCTCACCGGACAGGCAATATTCACCCCTCCACTTT. Amino acids: CASSPDRQYSPLHF.